This T cell receptor beta chain stems from a study of identical twins (dated by TCRdb to the mid-2010s). For context, the study as a whole: TCR alpha and beta repertoires from monozygotic twins, unrelated adults of various ages and cord blood were deep-sequenced to test whether fetal clonotypes persist. To rule out contamination, replicate twin experiments were performed at different times with different library preparation protocols.

From cysteine to phenylalanine, the CDR3 is 15 amino acids long. Just CDR3 DNA is preserved here, 45 bases in frame from base 1. Trimming accounts for 4 bases at V and 3 bases at J, while the number of junction bases matched to no gene is 8. Based on the germline V gene, the CDR1 and CDR2 sequences are SGHRS and YFSETQ. Findings and caveats that apply to the study as a whole: In monozygotic twins, out-of-frame TCR alpha sharing was systematically underestimated by recombination models, although the models agreed with sharing between unrelated individuals. Fewer insertions were carried by abundant cord blood beta clonotypes; a weaker similar trend was observed in young adult naive repertoires, while no such trend was observed in memory repertoires. Compared with coincidental sharing between unrelated individuals, out-of-frame TCR alpha sequences shared between twins had an excess of sequences with low generation probability. Conclusions relied on cross-sectional statistical analysis, since the same donors could not be followed over many years. The excess sharing between twins in beta out-of-frame sequences was weaker because fewer shared sequences reduced the signal-to-noise ratio. Zero-insertion analyses could be partly confounded by invariant T cells such as MAIT and iNKT, though diverse VJ usage argued against such confounding for most clonotypes.

Libraries were built with 5' RACE. The sequencing machine was an Illumina HiSeq 2000. Template switching introduced a universal primer binding site; the final cDNA contained a unique molecular identifier, enabling accurate counting of TCR cDNA molecules. First-strand cDNA for TCR alpha and beta chains was synthesized from specific primers in the conserved constant-segment region. To control for contamination, every cDNA library carried two barcodes: a SMART-Mk sample barcode plus Illumina barcodes. Two successive PCR steps introduced TruSeq adapter sequences along with Illumina sample barcodes. TCR alpha and beta cDNA libraries were sequenced on the Illumina HiSeq platform with custom primers. As for how the authors treated the data: Unique molecular identifiers were extracted from raw reads with MiGEC, and CDR3 positions were determined with MiXCR. For each individual, recombination models were inferred using an EM algorithm with the repgenHMM and IGoR tools. Shared clonotypes were analyzed with the tcR package in R, and sharing was normalized by the product of cloneset sizes. To study raw recombination free of thymic and clonal selection effects, out-of-frame nonproductive sequences were analyzed. Through fastp at Q25 and MiXCR, TCRdb rebuilt clones from the public reads, retaining in-frame beta chains. CDR3 protein sequences are deduplicated, and each keeps its most common genes and DNA. The authors' filters were not applied to this entry. In all, the sample holds just under 650,000 distinct CDR3 sequences, and around 7.4% of those were seen once. The top ten clonotypes cover approximately 1.5% of the sample.

Details on this clonotype: The specificity of this receptor is unknown. No quality values exist for individual bases; no much larger clone is one base distant.

Only healthy Caucasian donors were included. Three pairs of female monozygotic twins, all aged roughly 18 to 29 years, were included in the twin cohort. Peripheral blood mononuclear cells were used as the source from which RNA for TCR libraries was isolated. These sequences were also reported in another study, on yellow fever vaccine responses in identical twins. The second study's paper adds: According to the authors, the vaccine-induced T cell response in identical twins seemed to be partly convergent and partly specific to each individual. In identical twins, the study followed T cell clones that responded to the vaccine with precision.

The TCR was taken from a young woman in good health. The chain couples TRBV5-1 to TRBJ1-1; a stretch of 8 junction bases matches TRBD1. The specimen was PBMCs. CDR3 reads: CASSRTGGRYTEAFF. The bases are TGCGCCAGCAGCAGAACAGGGGGACGGTACACTGAAGCTTTCTTT.